These 20 T cell receptor beta chains share one sample of origin, sequenced in a study of T cell responses to AZD1222 COVID-19 vaccine. Clones were sequenced by immunoSEQ multiplex PCR, and TCRdb holds only the in-frame ones, with some missing. The sample has 150,000 to 200,000 clones, approximately 90% seen once; the top ten hold 1% to 1.4%. Sequenced here: peripheral blood, sampled 28 days after the second AZD1222 dose. The receptors derive from an adult who received the AZD1222 COVID-19 vaccine.

The chain uses TRBV4-1 and TRBJ2-5; 9 bases map to TRBD2. This CDR3 is built from 14 residues. The germline gives CDR1 MGHRA, CDR2 YSYEKL. V lost 3 bases, J lost 3 bases, and 2 bases stayed unmatched. In DNA form, the CDR3 reads TGCGCCAGCAGCCAGATAGCGGGGGAAGAGACCCAGTACTTC. The encoded protein is CASSQIAGEETQYF.

There are a few counts of this clone. V and J are TRBV7-8 and TRBJ1-2; D not certain. In germline, CDR1 is SGHVS, CDR2 FQNEAQ. The V and J ends lost 5 bases and 6 bases respectively, with 19 bases between them. CDR3 size: 15 residues. The CDR3, as DNA: TGTGCCAGCAGCCGACAACAACGACCTGGGGATGGCTACACCTTC. This sequence encodes CASSRQQRPGDGYTF.

The chain recombines TRBV18 with TRBJ1-2; D gene unclear. V lost 8 bases to trimming and J lost 7 bases, with 17 bases between them. The CDR3 length is 13 residues. Germline lookup yields CDR1 KGHSH and CDR2 LQKENI. CDR3 in DNA: TGTGCCAGCACTCCCGGGAGGGTCAGTGGCTACACCTTC. Protein product: CASTPGRVSGYTF.

A few counts support this clone. The chain employs TRBV10-3 and TRBJ1-2, with 9 bases that match TRBD1. In germline, CDR1 is ENHRY, CDR2 SYGVKD. This CDR3 contains 14 residues. Trimming cost V 0 bases and J 7 bases; bases outside gene matches: 3. CDR3 residues: CAISESGTGTGYTF. The CDR3 DNA is TGTGCCATCAGTGAGTCAGGGACAGGGACTGGCTACACCTTC.

This chain joins TRBV12-3 or TRBV12-4 and TRBJ1-5, with D unresolved. The V end lost 3 bases, the J end lost 5 bases, and 8 bases lay between the germline ends. The CDR3 totals 13 residues. The CDR3 sequence: CASSFVSDQPQHF. DNA for the CDR3: TGTGCCAGCAGTTTTGTGAGTGATCAGCCCCAGCATTTT.

V usage is TRBV4-1 and J usage is TRBJ1-1; possibly TRBD1 for D (5 bases). Trimming removed 1 base at V and 7 bases at J, with 16 bases between. Germline V gene lookup returns CDR1 MGHRA and CDR2 YSYEKL. The CDR3 is made up of 15 amino acids. The CDR3 loop is CASSQAGRERGEAFF. DNA for the CDR3: TGCGCCAGCAGCCAAGCGGGGAGGGAAAGGGGTGAAGCTTTCTTT.

Comment on this clone: Without the conserved terminal phenylalanine or tryptophan, this CDR3 likely stems from a read error. No DNA is shown, since the ends of the CDR3 on it are uncertain; the CDR3 is the one TCRdb lists. This sequence joins TRBV5-1 and TRBJ1-6. The germline CDR1 and CDR2 sequences are SGHRS and YFSETQ. The CDR3 length is 8 residues, termini included. The CDR3 loop is CASSWDGA.

This clone was observed a few times. The chain carries TRBV7-8 and TRBJ2-1, with 7 bases matching TRBD2. Trimming removed 5 bases from V and 2 bases from J; junction bases left unmatched: 12. The CDR3 runs 17 residues. Per the germline V gene, CDR1 is SGHVS and CDR2 is FQNEAQ. DNA of the CDR3: TGTGCCAGCAGCCCCGGTTGGTGGGGGGGTCCCTACAATGAGCAGTTCTTC. Protein sequence: CASSPGWWGGPYNEQFF.

The CDR3 is CASSWDNYGYTF. CDR3 DNA sequence: TGTGCCAGCAGCTGGGACAACTATGGCTACACCTTC. The rearrangement links TRBV2 to TRBJ1-2; D may be TRBD1 (5 bases). This CDR3 contains 12 residues. Per the germline V gene, CDR1 is SNHLY and CDR2 is FYNNEI. V lost 6 bases, J lost 2 bases, and 7 bases lay in between. The full variable domain, with the rest looked up from reference TRBV2 and TRBJ1-2, is EPEVTQTPSHQVTQMGQEVILRCVPISNHLYFYWYRQILGQKVEFLVSFYNNEISEKSEIFDDQFSVERPDGSNFTLKIRSTKLEDSAMYFCASSWDNYGYTFGSGTRLTVV.

The chain has TRBV2 and TRBJ2-2; TRBD1 matches 12 bases. The CDR3 has 16 residues. With 2 bases clipped from V and 6 bases from J, the junction kept 4 bases outside the gene matches. CDR1 SNHLY and CDR2 FYNNEI come from the germline V gene. The CDR3 here is CASSERGQGAPGELFF. The CDR3 DNA is TGTGCCAGCAGTGAACGGGGACAGGGGGCTCCCGGGGAGCTGTTTTTT.

This clone was found once. This chain uses TRBV4-1 with TRBJ2-5; no definite D call. V was clipped by 1 base and J by 5 bases, with 11 bases between them. Germline V lookup: CDR1 MGHRA, CDR2 YSYEKL. The CDR3 consists of 14 residues. CDR3 in amino acids: CASSQVPAPETQYF. The CDR3 nucleotides read TGCGCCAGCAGCCAAGTTCCAGCGCCGGAGACCCAGTACTTC.

The CDR3 bases are TGTGCCAGCAGCTTAGGAGGGAGTGAAAAACTGTTTTTT. Amino acids: CASSLGGSEKLFF. This chain connects TRBV7-9 to TRBJ1-4; D is undetermined. The CDR3 totals 13 residues. V was cut by 1 base and J by 7 bases, with 7 bases left in between. Germline V CDR1 and CDR2: SEHNR, FQNEAQ (reference sequence).

The gene calls are TRBV21-1 and TRBJ1-1. TRBV21-1 has pseudogene status. The CDR3 is 15 amino acids. CDR3 sequence reads: CASSCKPGRNTEAFF. The CDR3 DNA reads TGTGCCAGCAGCTGCAAACCGGGGAGGAACACTGAAGCTTTCTTT.

The V and J genes are TRBV6-1 and TRBJ1-5; D remains ambiguous. The CDR3 extends over 15 amino acids. The V gene's germline CDR1 is MNHNS and CDR2 SASEGT. The V gene lost 2 bases and the J gene lost 2 bases, with 10 bases spanning the gap. CDR3 residues: CASSETLWGNQPQHF. Written as DNA, the CDR3 is TGTGCCAGCAGTGAAACCCTCTGGGGCAATCAGCCCCAGCATTTT.

The chain employs TRBV7-9 and TRBJ1-1; the D is unclear. The germline CDR1 and CDR2 sequences are SEHNR and FQNEAQ (reference sequence). Trimming removed 2 bases at V and 11 bases at J, with 18 bases between. This CDR3 region has 14 residues. The CDR3 here is CASSLSHRGGEAFF. CDR3 coding DNA: TGTGCCAGCAGCTTAAGTCATCGGGGAGGAGAGGCTTTCTTT.

V gene TRBV10-1 combines with J gene TRBJ1-2; tentatively, D is TRBD1 (6 bases). Germline CDR1 and CDR2: WNHNN and SYGVQD (reference sequence). V dropped 4 bases and J dropped 6 bases, with 12 bases sitting between them. This CDR3 is 13 amino acids long. This CDR3 is CASSATGDHGYTF. The CDR3, as DNA: TGCGCCAGCAGTGCGACAGGAGACCATGGCTACACCTTC.

V gene TRBV5-1 combines with J gene TRBJ2-5, with 8 bases identical to TRBD1. CDR1 SGHRS and CDR2 YFSETQ come from the germline V gene. V gave up 4 bases and J gave up 1 base; unmatched junction bases: 6. This CDR3 comprises 15 residues. In DNA form, the CDR3 reads TGCGCCAGCAGCGAGGGGGACAGGAGCCAAGAGACCCAGTACTTC. It translates to CASSEGDRSQETQYF.

CDR3 sequence (DNA): TGTGCCAGCAGGGTCACAGATACGCAGTATTTT. It encodes CASRVTDTQYF. The rearrangement uses TRBV27 and TRBJ2-3; D uncertain. With 6 bases removed from V and 2 bases from J, the gap between germline ends came to 3 bases. This CDR3 spans 11 amino acids. The germline gives CDR1 MNHEY, CDR2 SMNVEV (reference sequence).

The CDR3 bases are TGTGCCAGCAGTTTCGGGGGTACTGCGGGCTACACCTTC. As protein: CASSFGGTAGYTF. The chain is built from TRBV12-3 or TRBV12-4 and TRBJ1-2, with a weak D call TRBD1 (5 bases). The CDR3 sequence is 13 residues long. Trimming left V 3 bases short and J 8 bases short, with 13 bases between.

The gene calls are TRBV7-6 and TRBJ1-5, with D uncertain. This CDR3 is 14 amino acids long. The germline V and J ends were trimmed by 1 base and 3 bases, with 7 bases remaining between them. Looked up from germline, CDR1 is SGHVS and CDR2 is FNYEAQ. The CDR3 DNA follows: TGTGCCAGCAGCTTAGGAGATTACAATCAGCCCCAGCATTTT. Amino acid sequence: CASSLGDYNQPQHF.